Listed here are 5 T cell receptor beta chains from one sample, sequenced in a study of vaccination and CD4 T cells after COVID-19. Treatment here: roughly ten-day PBMC culture with coronavirus spike peptide pools or control peptides (ViraFEST assay). These receptors have no known antigen. Cultured CD4+ T-cell DNA underwent Oncomine TCR Beta short-read sequencing. TCRdb recomputed calls from the PCR reads with MiXCR, one row per CDR3 protein. This sample has roughly 20,000 distinct CDR3 sequences; 62% occur once, and the top ten carry under 25%. The material was CD4+ T cells from blood, cultured in vitro, obtained before SARS-CoV-2 vaccination. The receptors shown here come from a human donor who received a COVID-19 vaccine.

This clonotype has just a few counts. This chain links TRBV20-1 with TRBJ1-5; TRBD1 might be the D (6 bases). Trimming took 6 bases from V and 1 from J, leaving 16 bases between them. The CDR3 has 15 residues. CDR1 is DFQATT, CDR2 SNEGSKA, per germline (reference sequence). The CDR3 nucleotides are TGCAGTGCCCGGGCGGCAGGGGCCAGCAATCAGCCCCAGCATTTT. It encodes CSARAAGASNQPQHF.

V gene TRBV24-1 combines with J gene TRBJ2-5; no definite D call. Trimming removed 4 bases at V and 5 bases at J, with 7 bases between. This CDR3 comprises 12 residues. The germline V gene encodes CDR1 KGHDR and CDR2 SFDVKD. The CDR3 reads CATSEIGETQYF. For the CDR3, the DNA is TGTGCCACCAGTGAAATAGGGGAGACCCAGTACTTC.

By frequency in the sample, this clonotype is large (0.1 to 1%). The genes are TRBV19 and TRBJ2-6, with D maybe TRBD1 (5 bases). Trimming stripped 5 bases from V and 1 base from J, with 9 bases between. The CDR3 covers 15 residues. Germline CDR1 is LNHDA and CDR2 is SQIVND (reference sequence). Here the CDR3 reads CASSLGLSGANVLTF. CDR3 coding DNA: TGTGCCAGTAGTTTGGGGCTATCTGGGGCCAACGTCCTGACTTTC.

This clonotype was picked up a small number of times. The chain employs TRBV7-9 and TRBJ1-2, with a possible D match to TRBD1 (6 bases). Trimming removed 10 bases from V and 4 bases from J, with 22 bases in between. Germline-derived CDR1 and CDR2 are SEHNR and FQNEAQ (reference sequence). The CDR3 has 15 amino acids. As DNA, the CDR3 is TGTGCCACCCCCAACGCCGGGACACCCAGCTATGGCTACACCTTC. This gives the protein CATPNAGTPSYGYTF. Using reference TRBV7-9 and TRBJ1-2 for the parts outside the CDR3, the full variable domain is DTGVSQNPRHKITKRGQNVTFRCDPISEHNRLYWYRQTLGQGPEFLTYFQNEAQLEKSRLLSDRFSAERPKGSFSTLEIQRTEQGDSAMYLCATPNAGTPSYGYTFGSGTRLTVV.

The chain uses TRBV7-2 and TRBJ1-1; D is unclear. V was trimmed by 5 bases and J by 2 bases, leaving 9 bases between them. The CDR3 loop spans 13 amino acids. Germline V CDR1 and CDR2: SGHTA, FQGNSA. The CDR3 spells CASSLISNTEAFF. In nucleotides, the CDR3 is TGTGCCAGCAGCCTGATTAGTAACACTGAAGCTTTCTTT.